Listed below are T cell receptor beta chains from one sample, sequenced in a study of T cell repertoires in cytomegalovirus infection. TCRdb reprocessed the reads via MiXCR and lists one record per CDR3 protein. Here the sample spans a few hundred thousand distinct CDR3 sequences, about 20% being singletons. The sequenced sample consisted of CD8+ T cells from PBMCs. The receptors were sampled from a human donor in good health (CMV status not recorded). Some clones in this sample may be carry-over from other donors' samples. CDR3s include the opening cysteine and the closing phenylalanine or tryptophan. The D gene is left open where the match is weak. Clone size is given for some rows only: seen once, a few or many times, or a class if the clone is expanded.

D	V	J	size	DNA	CDR3
NA	TRBV19	TRBJ2-7	NA	TGTGCCAGTAGTACCCTGGGTCGTCACGAGCAGTACTTC	CASSTLGRHEQYF
NA	TRBV15	TRBJ2-7	few	TGTGCCACCAGCAGAGAGGGACCCGGTGGGGAGCAGTACTTC	CATSREGPGGEQYF
NA	TRBV4-1	TRBJ2-3	few	TGCGCCAGCAGCCAAGAAGGGAGAACGGGATACCCGCCCACAGATACGCAGTATTTT	CASSQEGRTGYPPTDTQYF
TRBD2	TRBV3-1	TRBJ2-3	few	TGTGCCAGCAGCCAAGCCACTAGCGGGGGGCCTAGCACAGATACGCAGTATTTT	CASSQATSGGPSTDTQYF
NA	TRBV7-9	TRBJ2-7	few	TGTGCCAGCAGCCCGAGAGTCTACGAGCAGTACTTC	CASSPRVYEQYF
NA	TRBV12-5	TRBJ2-1	NA	TGTGCTAGTGCCGGTACGATCAATGAGCAGTTCTTC	CASAGTINEQFF
NA	TRBV28	TRBJ2-7	NA	TGTGCCAGCAGACAGGCCCCTTACTACGAGCAGTACTTC	CASRQAPYYEQYF
TRBD2	TRBV27	TRBJ2-5	NA	TGTGCCACCCAGATTGCGGGGGGAGAGACCCAGTACTTC	CATQIAGGETQYF
TRBD2	TRBV27	TRBJ2-1	NA	TGTGCCAGCAGTTTTCACCGGGGGGGCGTGCCCAATGAGCAGTTCTTC	CASSFHRGGVPNEQFF
NA	TRBV15	TRBJ2-7	NA	TGTGCCACCAGCAGAGATCTTGACAGCTCCTACGAGCAGTACTTC	CATSRDLDSSYEQYF
NA	TRBV20-1	TRBJ1-1	few	TGCAGTGCCTCAGACACTGAAGCTTTCTTT	CSASDTEAFF